This TCR beta chain appears in the sequencing data of a study of blood T cell repertoires in COVID-19. The overall study: Samples representing acute and convalescent COVID-19 were sourced from the United States, Italy and Spain. T cells, B-cell-depleted T cells, or PBMCs provided the cDNA or gDNA that served as material.

V was shortened by 0 bases and J by 4 bases, with 7 bases between the two germline ends. Germline V lookup: CDR1 SGHRS, CDR2 YFSETQ. This CDR3 has 13 residues. In the source study's methods: Amplification of reference gene primers provided the estimated nucleated cell counts. The protocol was immunoSEQ multiplex PCR, while the TCRdb copy is restricted to in-frame clones and leaves out a portion. The DNA was the basis for D and trimming; V, J and clone size are from that table. The data show approximately 240,000 clones, about 85% seen once. This chain links TRBV5-1 with TRBJ1-1; D not certain. This TCR was sampled from a woman between 18 and 30 years old who had recovered from COVID-19. The specimen was peripheral blood. The CDR3 bases are TGCGCCAGCAGCTTGGTTGAGAGCACTGAAGCTTTCTTT. It yields the protein CASSLVESTEAFF.